This T cell receptor beta chain came from a study of blood T cell repertoires in COVID-19. For the study at large: Samples taken during acute and convalescent COVID-19 were collected in the United States, Italy and Spain.

As processed by the authors: Amplification with reference gene primers provided the estimates of nucleated cell counts. Here immunoSEQ multiplex PCR was the method, and the copy in TCRdb shows in-frame clones only, minus some. The D gene and trimming were derived from the DNA, and the V and J assignments and clone size from that table. In the table there are more than 100,000 clones, approximately 84% of which are singletons. The J segment lost 4 bases and the V segment lost 6 bases, leaving 11 bases of the junction unmatched. The length of the CDR3 is 16 residues. The germline CDR1 and CDR2 sequences are WSHSY and SAAADI.

J is TRBJ2-7 and V is TRBV10-2; TRBD2 matches at 11 bases. Sequenced input: peripheral blood. This sequence originates from a woman older than 75 with acute or convalescent COVID-19. The DNA for the CDR3 is TGCGCCAGCAGAGGGGGACTAGCGGCCCTAGTTTACGAGCAGTACTTC. Translated: CASRGGLAALVYEQYF.